This T cell receptor beta chain emerged from a study of T cell responses to AZD1222 COVID-19 vaccine (dated by TCRdb to the early 2020s). About the study as a whole: A total of around 240 trial participants underwent TCR sequencing, of whom around 210 had received two doses of AZD1222 and some 26 had received two doses of the MenACWY control vaccine. Trial participants were enrolled into age subgroups of 18-55, 56-69 and 70-plus years, which contained roughly 150, 30 and 60 TCR-sequenced participants, respectively.

The time point label for this specimen denotes: about 28 days (+/-7) after the second vaccine dose. AZD1222 recipients whose second dose came at about 4 weeks and those whose second dose came at about 12 weeks were combined into one group, since spike-specific TCR depth and breadth did not differ between the two schedules. Vaccinee samples were obtained from the UK trials COV001 and COV002, which included a single-blind randomized controlled phase 2/3 trial of AZD1222 (ChAdOx1 nCoV-19) in healthy adults. For TCRbeta chain sequencing, PBMC samples from trial participants were taken at day 0 and at day 28 after the second dose. Between the V and J ends, shortened by 5 bases and 3 bases respectively, the junction contains 20 bases. The germline V gene sets CDR1 to SGHVS and CDR2 to FNYEAQ. The CDR3 runs 16 amino acids, cysteine and phenylalanine included. The only DNA kept is the CDR3, 48 bases in frame from the first base.

Only one count was recorded for this clone. Its binding antigen is unknown. No much larger clonotype is one base removed from it; base qualities were not supplied. The CDR3 regions of human TCRbeta chains were analyzed by immunosequencing. As for the original processing: TCRs in the repertoires were matched against a reference library of SARS-CoV-2-specific TCRs that had been generated with the MIRA antigen-specificity platform. Breadth meant the fraction of unique TCRs that were SARS-CoV-2-associated, whereas depth meant the fraction of total T cells that were SARS-CoV-2-associated. Using the MIRA data, each spike-specific TCR was assigned both to the spike region to which the TCR was reactive and to a CD4 or CD8 class. Log10-transformed breadth and depth values were compared by one-way ANOVA with Sidak's multiple comparisons tests. Drawn from immuneACCESS, this table holds only the in-frame rearrangements with V and J called that TCRdb kept. Clones are partly lost; checked studies trace under half to an unresolved V gene and leave the rest unexplained. D and trimming come from the DNA, and the V and J calls and clone size come from that table. The sample table lists fewer than 120,000 clones, around 90% of them with a count of one. Approximately 15% of the sample rests with the top ten.

Points the paper makes about the study in general: CD4 TCRs associated with the vaccine covered the entire spike protein, and the dominant responses were in regions 160-218 and 743-854. In the small 56-69-year group, the increase in depth fell short of significance, most likely because of low power. After two AZD1222 doses, both the breadth and the depth of spike-specific TCRs were significantly higher than at day 0 and than in MenACWY recipients. Conclusions about previously exposed vaccinees were limited because only a handful of AZD1222 recipients were SARS-CoV-2 seropositive at baseline. No day 14 peak-response samples were available, so repertoires were characterized only after the peak T cell response. Most participants were white British and females outnumbered males, and the authors suggested that clonal diversity may have been underestimated. Epitopes outside the regions mutated in the B.1.351 and B.1.1.7 variants were reportedly recognized by nearly half of the unique spike-specific TCRs.

The rearrangement combines TRBV7-6 with TRBJ2-7; the D gene is possibly TRBD2, with 5 bases matching. The sample in question was peripheral blood, obtained 28 days after the second AZD1222 dose. The sequence was collected from an adult who received the AZD1222 COVID-19 vaccine. CDR3 region: CASSPLLTGKNYEQYF. The DNA sequence follows: TGTGCCAGCAGCCCCCTCCTTACGGGAAAGAACTACGAGCAGTACTTC. The full variable domain, with segments outside the CDR3 supplied by the reference TRBV7-6 and TRBJ2-7 proteins, appears as GAGVSQSPRYKVTKRGQDVALRCDPISGHVSLYWYRQALGQGPEFLTYFNYEAQQDKSGLPNDRFSAERPEGSISTLTIQRTEQRDSAMYRCASSPLLTGKNYEQYFGPGTRLTVT.